The 17 T cell receptor beta chains listed next were all sequenced from one sample in a study of blood T cell repertoires in COVID-19. This table comes from immunoSEQ multiplex PCR, and its TCRdb copy is limited to in-frame clones, with some not included. In the table there are tens of thousands of clones, roughly 89% of which are singletons. The sequenced sample consisted of peripheral blood. These receptors were taken from a woman older than 75 with active or convalescent COVID-19.

This chain connects TRBV19 to TRBJ1-5, with D hard to call. The length of the CDR3 is 14 residues. V dropped 5 bases and J dropped 0 bases, with 8 bases sitting between them. Germline CDR1 reads LNHDA; CDR2 reads SQIVND (reference sequence). CDR3 amino acids: CASSAVNSNQPQHF. In DNA form, the CDR3 reads TGTGCCAGTAGTGCAGTCAATAGCAATCAGCCCCAGCATTTT.

The genes are TRBV20-1 and TRBJ2-7, with TRBD2 identical over 7 bases. CDR1 is DFQATT, CDR2 SNEGSKA, per germline (reference sequence). The V segment lost 5 bases and the J segment 6 bases; nucleotides outside the gene matches: 4. This CDR3 comprises 11 residues. The CDR3 loop is CSAGTIIEQYF. The CDR3 DNA reads TGCAGTGCTGGGACTATAATCGAGCAGTACTTC.

The CDR3 loop reads CASRGGLAGALVYNEQFF. CDR3 DNA: TGTGCCAGTAGGGGCGGGCTAGCGGGAGCGTTAGTCTACAATGAGCAGTTCTTC. This chain connects TRBV19 to TRBJ2-1; TRBD2 aligns across 10 bases. The CDR3 covers 18 residues. Germline CDR1 is LNHDA and CDR2 is SQIVND (reference sequence). Trimming at V came to 6 bases and at J to 3 bases, leaving 14 bases not matched to a gene. The variable domain in full, completed from reference TRBV19 and TRBJ2-1, reads DGGITQSPKYLFRKEGQNVTLSCEQNLNHDAMYWYRQDPGQGLRLIYYSQIVNDFQKGDIAEGYSVSREKKESFPLTVTSAQKNPTAFYLCASRGGLAGALVYNEQFFGPGTRLTVL.

The chain couples TRBV5-1 to TRBJ1-1, with 7 bases matching TRBD1. Germline CDR1 and CDR2: SGHRS and YFSETQ. The ends lost 1 base at V and 5 bases at J; junction bases unmatched: 5. This CDR3 has 14 amino acids. DNA for the CDR3: TGCGCCAGCAGCTTGTCCCGACAGGGAACTGAAGCTTTCTTT. This gives the protein CASSLSRQGTEAFF.

This clone occurred a few times. The CDR3 nucleotides read TGCGCCAGCAGCCAAGGGGTCGGGACTAGCGGGATAGGCTCTGGGGCCAACGTCCTGACTTTC. Translated, it gives CASSQGVGTSGIGSGANVLTF. The chain combines TRBV4-3 with TRBJ2-6; 13 nucleotides match TRBD2. J lost 0 bases, V lost 1 base, and 9 bases had no gene match. This CDR3 spans 21 amino acids. The germline V gene encodes CDR1 LGHNA and CDR2 YSLEER.

This clone was observed a single time. The gene calls are TRBV9 and TRBJ2-2; weak D call: TRBD2 (6 bases). This CDR3 has 18 amino acids. Germline V gene lookup returns CDR1 SGDLS and CDR2 YYNGEE. Trimming removed 1 base from V and 7 bases from J, with 23 bases in between. CDR3 DNA: TGTGCCAGCAGCGTAAGCGGAGTCGGGCGGGGACCCGGCGGGGAGCTGTTTTTT. Translating gives CASSVSGVGRGPGGELFF.

The chain uses TRBV5-1 and TRBJ2-5; no reliable D call. Germline values: CDR1 SGHRS, CDR2 YFSETQ. The length of the CDR3 is 14 residues. Trimming took off 5 bases at V and 0 bases at J, with 11 bases between the two ends. DNA for the CDR3: TGCGCCAGCAGTCGTACCGGGTACCAAGAGACCCAGTACTTC. Translation: CASSRTGYQETQYF.

This clone was detected a few times. Additional DNA sequences in this sample encode the identical CDR3. The J gene is TRBJ1-2, the V gene TRBV7-2, with TRBD1 identical over 7 bases. The CDR3 is 14 residues long. Germline V lookup: CDR1 SGHTA, CDR2 FQGNSA. The J segment lost 1 base and the V segment lost 4 bases, leaving 3 bases of the junction unmatched. The CDR3 loop is CASSSTGLNYGYTF. CDR3 nucleotides: TGTGCCAGCAGCTCGACAGGGCTTAACTATGGCTACACCTTC.

The chain links TRBV5-8 to TRBJ2-5, with 7 bases aligning to TRBD2. Germline loops: CDR1 SGHTS, CDR2 YDEGEE. The junction had 10 bases not matched to a gene; V was cut back by 0 bases and J by 5 bases. The CDR3 runs to 16 residues. CDR3 loop: CASSLGSSGVWETQYF. The CDR3 bases are TGTGCCAGCAGCTTGGGATCTAGCGGCGTATGGGAGACCCAGTACTTC. Complete variable domain (other parts from reference TRBV5-8 and TRBJ2-5): EAGVTQSPTHLIKTRGQQATLRCSPISGHTSVYWYQQALGLGLQFLLWYDEGEERNRGNFPPRFSGRQFPNYSSELNVNALELEDSALYLCASSLGSSGVWETQYFGPGTRLLVL.

This clone was recorded a few times. DNA of the CDR3: TGTGCCACTAGTGGTCCAGCGGGAGGTGGAAAGACCCAGTACTTC. Translating it yields CATSGPAGGGKTQYF. The genes are TRBV15 and TRBJ2-5; 9 nucleotides match TRBD2. The CDR3 totals 15 residues. Germline values: CDR1 LNHNV, CDR2 YYDKDF (reference sequence). The V gene end was trimmed by 9 bases and the J gene end by 6 bases; junction bases not matched to a gene: 14.

The table lists this clone with a count of one. This sequence joins TRBV5-1 and TRBJ2-2; D remains ambiguous. Germline-derived CDR1 and CDR2 are SGHRS and YFSETQ. The CDR3 spans 15 residues. The ends were cut back, 2 bases at V and 2 bases at J, with 10 bases in the middle. This chain's CDR3 is CASSLESSNTGELFF. The CDR3 nucleotides are TGCGCCAGCAGCTTAGAGTCCTCAAACACCGGGGAGCTGTTTTTT.

This sequence joins TRBV6-5 and TRBJ1-6; D remains ambiguous. Germline V gives CDR1 MNHEY, CDR2 SVGAGI. This CDR3 has 13 residues. Trimming took 0 bases from V and 10 from J, leaving 7 bases between them. This CDR3 is CASSYSSPSPLHF. The CDR3 DNA sequence: TGTGCCAGCAGTTACTCGAGTCCATCACCCCTCCACTTT.

The chain couples TRBV15 to TRBJ2-7; D gene uncertain. The CDR3 is 13 amino acids. Germline V lookup: CDR1 LNHNV, CDR2 YYDKDF (reference sequence). V was trimmed by 0 bases and J by 4 bases, leaving 7 bases between them. CDR3 DNA: TGTGCCACCAGCAGAGATAGAGGTTACGAGCAGTACTTC. Protein product: CATSRDRGYEQYF. Based on the CDR3 plus reference TRBV15 and TRBJ2-7, the full variable domain is DAMVIQNPRYQVTQFGKPVTLSCSQTLNHNVMYWYQQKSSQAPKLLFHYYDKDFNNEADTPDNFQSRRPNTSFCFLDIRSPGLGDTAMYLCATSRDRGYEQYFGPGTRLTVT.

The chain uses TRBV2 and TRBJ1-3; D is possibly TRBD1 (5 bases). Germline assignment: CDR1 SNHLY and CDR2 FYNNEI. This CDR3 has 12 amino acids. V shed 6 bases and J shed 2 bases, with 5 bases lying between them. This chain's CDR3 is CASRTAGNTIYF. CDR3 DNA sequence: TGTGCCAGCAGGACAGCTGGAAACACCATATATTTT. The entire variable domain, with the rest obtained from reference TRBV2 and TRBJ1-3, is as follows: EPEVTQTPSHQVTQMGQEVILRCVPISNHLYFYWYRQILGQKVEFLVSFYNNEISEKSEIFDDQFSVERPDGSNFTLKIRSTKLEDSAMYFCASRTAGNTIYFGEGSWLTVV.

V usage is TRBV7-3 and J usage is TRBJ2-1; 8 positions agree with TRBD1. J gave up 5 bases and V 5 bases, and 5 bases lay outside the gene matches. This CDR3 comprises 14 residues. In germline, CDR1 is SGHTA, CDR2 FQGTGA. The CDR3 region has the DNA TGTGCCAGCAGCCACAGGACAGGGAACAATGAGCAGTTCTTC. The encoded protein is CASSHRTGNNEQFF.

The rearrangement links TRBV19 to TRBJ1-1; D might be TRBD1 (5 bases). CDR3 length: 11 amino acids. Germline lookup yields CDR1 LNHDA and CDR2 SQIVND (reference sequence). The V end was cut by 7 bases, the J end by 5 bases, with 8 bases between. CDR3: CASKEGTEAFF. CDR3 sequence (DNA): TGTGCCAGTAAGGAGGGGACTGAAGCTTTCTTT.

This chain links TRBV12-3 or TRBV12-4 with TRBJ2-7; D not certain. This CDR3 spans 13 amino acids. The V gene lost 5 bases and the J gene lost 5 bases, with 13 bases spanning the gap. Written as DNA, the CDR3 is TGTGCCAGCAGTAGCACTCCCAGGAACGAGCAGTACTTC. This codes for CASSSTPRNEQYF.